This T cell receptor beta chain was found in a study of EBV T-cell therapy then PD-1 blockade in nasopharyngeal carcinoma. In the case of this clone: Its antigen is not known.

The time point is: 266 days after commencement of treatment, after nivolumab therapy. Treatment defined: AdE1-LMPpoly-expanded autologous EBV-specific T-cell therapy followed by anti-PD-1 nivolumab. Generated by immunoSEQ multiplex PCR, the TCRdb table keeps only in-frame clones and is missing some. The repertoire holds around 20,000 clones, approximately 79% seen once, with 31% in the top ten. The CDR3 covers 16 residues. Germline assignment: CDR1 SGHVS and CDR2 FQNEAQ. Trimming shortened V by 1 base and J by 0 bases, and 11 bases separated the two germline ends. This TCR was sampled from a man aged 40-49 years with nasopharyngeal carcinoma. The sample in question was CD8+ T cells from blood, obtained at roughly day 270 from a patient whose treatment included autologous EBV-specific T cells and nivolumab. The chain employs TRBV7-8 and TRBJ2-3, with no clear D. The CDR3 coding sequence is TGTGCCAGCAGCTTAGTTACACCGAGAAGCACAGATACGCAGTATTTT. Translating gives CASSLVTPRSTDTQYF.